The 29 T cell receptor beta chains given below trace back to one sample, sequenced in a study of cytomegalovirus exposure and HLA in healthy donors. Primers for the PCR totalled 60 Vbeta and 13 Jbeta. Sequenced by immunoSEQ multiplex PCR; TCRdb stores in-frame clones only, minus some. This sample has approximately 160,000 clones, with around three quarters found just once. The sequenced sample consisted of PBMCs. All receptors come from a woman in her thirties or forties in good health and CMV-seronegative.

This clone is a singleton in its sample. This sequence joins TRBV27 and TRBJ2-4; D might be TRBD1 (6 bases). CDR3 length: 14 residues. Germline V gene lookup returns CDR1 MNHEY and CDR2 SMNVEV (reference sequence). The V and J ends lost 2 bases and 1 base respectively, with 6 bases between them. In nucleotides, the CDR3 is TGTGCCAGCAGTTTAAGGGGGGCCAAAAACATTCAGTACTTC. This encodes CASSLRGAKNIQYF.

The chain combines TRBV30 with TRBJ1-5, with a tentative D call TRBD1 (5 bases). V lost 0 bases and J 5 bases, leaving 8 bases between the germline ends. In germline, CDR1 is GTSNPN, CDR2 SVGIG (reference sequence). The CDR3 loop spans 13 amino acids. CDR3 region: CAWSVLGDQPQHF. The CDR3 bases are TGTGCCTGGAGTGTTTTAGGGGATCAGCCCCAGCATTTT.

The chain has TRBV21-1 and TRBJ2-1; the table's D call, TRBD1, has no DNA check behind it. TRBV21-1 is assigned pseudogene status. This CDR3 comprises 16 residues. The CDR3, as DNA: TGTGCCAGCAGCAGGTTCGGACAGAGCTTCTCGGGTGAGCAGTTCTTC. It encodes CASSRFGQSFSGEQFF.

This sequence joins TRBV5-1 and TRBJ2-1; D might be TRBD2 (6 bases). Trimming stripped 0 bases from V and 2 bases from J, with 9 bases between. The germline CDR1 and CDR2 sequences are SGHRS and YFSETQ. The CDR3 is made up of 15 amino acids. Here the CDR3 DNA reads TGCGCCAGCAGCTTGGCCTCGGGAGCCTACAATGAGCAGTTCTTC. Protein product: CASSLASGAYNEQFF.

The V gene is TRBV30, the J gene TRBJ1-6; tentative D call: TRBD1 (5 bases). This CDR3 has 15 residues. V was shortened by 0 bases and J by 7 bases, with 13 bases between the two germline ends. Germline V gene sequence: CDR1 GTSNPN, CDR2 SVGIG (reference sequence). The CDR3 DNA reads TGTGCCTGGAGTGTGGGGGGTTCAGGAAATTCACCCCTCCACTTT. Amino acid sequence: CAWSVGGSGNSPLHF. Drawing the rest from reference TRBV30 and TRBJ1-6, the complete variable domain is SQTIHQWPATLVQPVGSPLSLECTVEGTSNPNLYWYRQAAGRGLQLLFYSVGIGQISSEVPQNLSASRPQDRQFILSSKKLLLSDSGFYLCAWSVGGSGNSPLHFGNGTRLTVT.

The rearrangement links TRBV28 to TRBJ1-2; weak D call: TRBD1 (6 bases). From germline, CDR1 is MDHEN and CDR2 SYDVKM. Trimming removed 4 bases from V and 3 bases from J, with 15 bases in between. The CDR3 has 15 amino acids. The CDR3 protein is CASSYWGGGDYGYTF. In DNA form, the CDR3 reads TGTGCCAGCAGTTACTGGGGAGGGGGGGACTATGGCTACACCTTC.

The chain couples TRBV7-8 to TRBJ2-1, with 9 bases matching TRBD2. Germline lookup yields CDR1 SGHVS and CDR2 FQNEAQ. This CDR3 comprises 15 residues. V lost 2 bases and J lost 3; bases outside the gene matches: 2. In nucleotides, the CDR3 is TGTGCCAGCAGCTTAATACTAGCGGGCTACAATGAGCAGTTCTTC. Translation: CASSLILAGYNEQFF. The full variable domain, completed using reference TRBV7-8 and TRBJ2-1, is GAGVSQSPRYKVAKRGQDVALRCDPISGHVSLFWYQQALGQGPEFLTYFQNEAQLDKSGLPSDRFFAERPEGSVSTLKIQRTQQEDSAVYLCASSLILAGYNEQFFGPGTRLTVL.

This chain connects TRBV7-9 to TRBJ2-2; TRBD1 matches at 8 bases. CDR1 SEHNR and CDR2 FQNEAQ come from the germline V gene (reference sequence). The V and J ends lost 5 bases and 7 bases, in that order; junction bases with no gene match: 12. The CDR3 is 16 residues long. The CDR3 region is CASSPGTGWRGGELFF. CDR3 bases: TGTGCCAGCAGCCCAGGGACAGGTTGGCGGGGCGGGGAGCTGTTTTTT.

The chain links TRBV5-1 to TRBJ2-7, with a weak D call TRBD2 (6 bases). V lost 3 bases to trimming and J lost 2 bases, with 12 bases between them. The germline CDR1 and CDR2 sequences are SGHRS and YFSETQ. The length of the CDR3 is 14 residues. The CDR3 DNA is TGCGCCAGCAGCTCGACGGGGGAGGCCTACGAGCAGTACTTC. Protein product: CASSSTGEAYEQYF.

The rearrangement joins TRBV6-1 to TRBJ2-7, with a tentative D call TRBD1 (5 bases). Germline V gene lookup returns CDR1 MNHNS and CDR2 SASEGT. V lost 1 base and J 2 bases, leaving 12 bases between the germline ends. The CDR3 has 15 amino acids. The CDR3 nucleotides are TGTGCCAGCAGTGAAGAAGGGTCACAGGCCTACGAGCAGTACTTC. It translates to CASSEEGSQAYEQYF.

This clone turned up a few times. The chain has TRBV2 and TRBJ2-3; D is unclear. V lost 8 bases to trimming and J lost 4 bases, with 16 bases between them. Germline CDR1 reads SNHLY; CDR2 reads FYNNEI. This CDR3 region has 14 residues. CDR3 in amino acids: CASGRTRPPDTQYF. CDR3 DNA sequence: TGTGCCAGCGGGCGTACCCGTCCCCCAGATACGCAGTATTTT.

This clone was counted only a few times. Written as DNA, the CDR3 is TGTGCCAGCAGCCAAGAACTTCGGATAGCCCAGTCCAATGAGCAGTTCTTC. Encoded protein: CASSQELRIAQSNEQFF. The chain links TRBV4-2 to TRBJ2-1, with D hard to call. Trimming removed 0 bases from V and 6 bases from J, with 18 bases in between. Germline V gene sequence: CDR1 LGHNA, CDR2 YNFKEQ. The CDR3 runs 17 residues.

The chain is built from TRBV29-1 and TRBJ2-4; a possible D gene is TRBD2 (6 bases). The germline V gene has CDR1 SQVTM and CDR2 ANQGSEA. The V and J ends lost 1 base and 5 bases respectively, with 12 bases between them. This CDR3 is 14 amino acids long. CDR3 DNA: TGCAGCGTTGAAGGGCGGGACGCAGAAAACATTCAGTACTTC. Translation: CSVEGRDAENIQYF.

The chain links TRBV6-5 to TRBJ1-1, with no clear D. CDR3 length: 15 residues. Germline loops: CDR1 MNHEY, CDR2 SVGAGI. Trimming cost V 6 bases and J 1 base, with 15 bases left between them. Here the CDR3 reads CASSILPEENTEAFF. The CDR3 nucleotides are TGTGCCAGCAGCATTCTTCCCGAGGAGAACACTGAAGCTTTCTTT.

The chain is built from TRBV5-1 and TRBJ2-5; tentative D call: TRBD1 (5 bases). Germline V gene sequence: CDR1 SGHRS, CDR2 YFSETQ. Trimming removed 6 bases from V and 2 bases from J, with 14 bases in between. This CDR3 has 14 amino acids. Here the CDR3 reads CASTPETAQETQYF. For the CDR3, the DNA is TGCGCCAGCACCCCGGAGACAGCGCAAGAGACCCAGTACTTC.

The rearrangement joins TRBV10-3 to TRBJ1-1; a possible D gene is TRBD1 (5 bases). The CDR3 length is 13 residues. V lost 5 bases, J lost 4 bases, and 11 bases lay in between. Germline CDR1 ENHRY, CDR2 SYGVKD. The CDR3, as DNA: TGTGCCATCAGTAGGGGATCTTTCACTGAAGCTTTCTTT. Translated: CAISRGSFTEAFF.

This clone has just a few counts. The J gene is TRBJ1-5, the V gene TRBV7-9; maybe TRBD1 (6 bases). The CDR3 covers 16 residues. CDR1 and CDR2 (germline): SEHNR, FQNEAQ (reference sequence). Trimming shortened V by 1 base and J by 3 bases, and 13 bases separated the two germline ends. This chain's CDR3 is CASSLGTGTYNQPQHF. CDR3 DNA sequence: TGTGCCAGCAGCTTAGGTACAGGGACCTACAATCAGCCCCAGCATTTT.

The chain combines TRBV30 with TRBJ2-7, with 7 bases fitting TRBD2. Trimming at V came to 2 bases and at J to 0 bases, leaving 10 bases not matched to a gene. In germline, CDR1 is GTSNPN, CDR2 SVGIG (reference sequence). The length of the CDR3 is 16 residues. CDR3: CAWSLGGGKSSYEQYF. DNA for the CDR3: TGTGCCTGGAGTCTGGGGGGGGGAAAGAGCTCCTACGAGCAGTACTTC.

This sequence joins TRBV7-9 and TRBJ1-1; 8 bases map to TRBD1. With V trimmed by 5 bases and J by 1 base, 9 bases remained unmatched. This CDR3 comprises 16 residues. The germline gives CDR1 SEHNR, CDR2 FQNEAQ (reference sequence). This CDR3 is CASSPQGTGGNTEAFF. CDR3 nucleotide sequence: TGTGCCAGCAGCCCACAGGGTACAGGGGGGAACACTGAAGCTTTCTTT. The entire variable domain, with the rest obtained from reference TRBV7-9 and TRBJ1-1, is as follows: DTGVSQNPRHKITKRGQNVTFRCDPISEHNRLYWYRQTLGQGPEFLTYFQNEAQLEKSRLLSDRFSAERPKGSFSTLEIQRTEQGDSAMYLCASSPQGTGGNTEAFFGQGTRLTVV.

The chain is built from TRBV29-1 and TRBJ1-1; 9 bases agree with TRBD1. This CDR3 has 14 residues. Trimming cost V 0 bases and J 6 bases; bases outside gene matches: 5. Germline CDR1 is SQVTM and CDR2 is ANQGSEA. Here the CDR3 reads CSVEDLQGASEAFF. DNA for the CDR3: TGCAGCGTTGAAGATCTACAGGGGGCATCTGAAGCTTTCTTT.

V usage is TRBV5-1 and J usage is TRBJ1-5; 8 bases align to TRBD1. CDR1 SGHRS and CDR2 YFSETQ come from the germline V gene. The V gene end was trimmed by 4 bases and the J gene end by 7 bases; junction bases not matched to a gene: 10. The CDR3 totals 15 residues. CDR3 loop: CASSPAGGAGQPQHF. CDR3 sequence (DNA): TGCGCCAGCAGCCCCGCAGGGGGCGCGGGACAGCCCCAGCATTTT. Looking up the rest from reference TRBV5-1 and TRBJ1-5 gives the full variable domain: KAGVTQTPRYLIKTRGQQVTLSCSPISGHRSVSWYQQTPGQGLQFLFEYFSETQRNKGNFPGRFSGRQFSNSRSEMNVSTLELGDSALYLCASSPAGGAGQPQHFGDGTRLSIL.

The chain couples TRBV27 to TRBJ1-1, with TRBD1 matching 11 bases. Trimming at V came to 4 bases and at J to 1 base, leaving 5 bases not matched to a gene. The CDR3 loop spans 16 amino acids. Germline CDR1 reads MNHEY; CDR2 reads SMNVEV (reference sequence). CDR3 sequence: CASSSDRGRGNTEAFF. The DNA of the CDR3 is TGTGCCAGCAGTTCGGACAGGGGGCGCGGGAACACTGAAGCTTTCTTT.

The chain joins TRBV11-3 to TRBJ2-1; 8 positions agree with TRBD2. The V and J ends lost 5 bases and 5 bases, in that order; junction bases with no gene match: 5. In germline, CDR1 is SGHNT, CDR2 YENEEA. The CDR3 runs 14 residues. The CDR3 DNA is TGTGCCAGCAGCACCGGGGGGGCTAACAATGAGCAGTTCTTC. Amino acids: CASSTGGANNEQFF.

The CDR3 spells CASSSLMGQTGELFF. For the CDR3, the DNA is TGTGCCAGCAGCTCCCTTATGGGGCAAACCGGGGAGCTGTTTTTT. The V call is TRBV7-3, the J call TRBJ2-2, with a possible D match to TRBD1 (5 bases). Between the trimmed V and J ends, which lost 4 bases and 5 bases, there was a span of 14 bases. Germline values: CDR1 SGHTA, CDR2 FQGTGA. The CDR3 covers 15 residues.

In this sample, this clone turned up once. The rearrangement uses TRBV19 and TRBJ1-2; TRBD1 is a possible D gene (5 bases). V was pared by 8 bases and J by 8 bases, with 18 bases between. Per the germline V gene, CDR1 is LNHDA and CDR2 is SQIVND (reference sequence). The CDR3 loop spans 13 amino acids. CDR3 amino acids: CASRTLSIGGYTF. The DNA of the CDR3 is TGTGCCAGTCGGACACTTTCCATCGGGGGCTACACCTTC.

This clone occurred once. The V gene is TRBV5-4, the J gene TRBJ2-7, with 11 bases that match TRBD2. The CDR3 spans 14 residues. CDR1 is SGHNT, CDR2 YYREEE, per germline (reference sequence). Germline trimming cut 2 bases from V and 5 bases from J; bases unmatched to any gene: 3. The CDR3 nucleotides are TGTGCCAGCAGCTTCCAACTAGCGGGGGACGAGCAGTACTTC. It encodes CASSFQLAGDEQYF. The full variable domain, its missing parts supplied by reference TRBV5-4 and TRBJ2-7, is ETGVTQSPTHLIKTRGQQVTLRCSSQSGHNTVSWYQQALGQGPQFIFQYYREEENGRGNFPPRFSGLQFPNYSSELNVNALELDDSALYLCASSFQLAGDEQYFGPGTRLTVT.

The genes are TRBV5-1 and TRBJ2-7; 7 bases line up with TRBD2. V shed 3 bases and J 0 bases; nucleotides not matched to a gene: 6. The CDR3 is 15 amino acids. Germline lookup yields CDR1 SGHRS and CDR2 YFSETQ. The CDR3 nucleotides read TGCGCCAGCAGCTCGGCCCTAGCGGTCTCCTACGAGCAGTACTTC. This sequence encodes CASSSALAVSYEQYF.

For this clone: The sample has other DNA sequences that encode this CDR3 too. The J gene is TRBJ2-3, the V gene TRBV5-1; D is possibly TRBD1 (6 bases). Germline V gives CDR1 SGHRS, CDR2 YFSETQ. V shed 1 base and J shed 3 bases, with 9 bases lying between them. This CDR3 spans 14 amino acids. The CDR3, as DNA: TGCGCCAGCAGCTTGAGTCAGGGGACAGATACGCAGTATTTT. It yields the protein CASSLSQGTDTQYF.

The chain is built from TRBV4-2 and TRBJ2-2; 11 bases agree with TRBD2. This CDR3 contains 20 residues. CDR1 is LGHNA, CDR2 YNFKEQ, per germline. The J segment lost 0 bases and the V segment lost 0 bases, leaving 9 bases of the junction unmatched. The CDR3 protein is CASSQDDGLAGGPNTGELFF. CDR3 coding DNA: TGTGCCAGCAGCCAAGATGATGGGCTAGCGGGAGGCCCGAACACCGGGGAGCTGTTTTTT.